The clone carrying this TCR beta chain was counted only a few times. What it binds is unknown. These data are taken from a study of T cells in Graves' hyperthyroidism and ophthalmopathy. Whole-study findings and limits: Most clonotypes expanded in thyroid above 0.001 were likewise present in blood.

There were TCR beta CDR3 regions amplified from RNA transcripts. When the TCR CDR3 underwent first-round RT-PCR, the HTBI primer set was used. TCRdb reprocessed the multiplex PCR reads via MiXCR and lists one record per CDR3 protein. Among a few hundred thousand distinct CDR3 sequences, around 19% were seen once, and the ten largest hold about two fifths. PBMCs were collected from a roughly 10 ml volume of fresh peripheral blood. V lost 5 bases and J lost 4, with 10 bases in between. The CDR3 consists of 13 residues. Germline V gene lookup returns CDR1 MDHEN and CDR2 SYDVKM. The sequence was obtained from a man aged 45 to 65 with Graves' ophthalmopathy. Sequenced: blood. This rearrangement joins TRBV28 to TRBJ2-3, with D unclear. In DNA form, the CDR3 reads TGTGCCAGCAGTGCCCTAAGCCCAGATACGCAGTATTTT. Amino acid sequence: CASSALSPDTQYF.